One and the same sample provided the 23 T cell receptor beta chains below, sequenced in a study of human versus mouse CDR3 diversity and MHC coevolution. The assay was immunoSEQ multiplex PCR, and TCRdb's table has in-frame clones only and misses some. Of 50,000 to 70,000 clones detected, just under 95% appear once; the ten largest clones hold approximately 20%. Specimen: naive CD4+ T cells from blood. Subset: CD45RO-negative CD62L-positive naive CD4 T cells. Receptors were obtained from a person between 60 and 70 years old in good health.

This chain connects TRBV19 to TRBJ2-7; the match to TRBD1 covers 8 bases. The CDR3 totals 12 residues. The junction had 1 base not matched to a gene; V was cut back by 6 bases and J by 3 bases. Germline V lookup: CDR1 LNHDA, CDR2 SQIVND (reference sequence). CDR3 loop: CASSGQGYEQYF. The DNA of the CDR3 is TGTGCCAGTAGCGGACAGGGCTACGAGCAGTACTTC.

This clone is a singleton in its sample. The chain uses TRBV5-4 and TRBJ2-7; TRBD1 might be the D (5 bases). The V gene's germline CDR1 is SGHNT and CDR2 YYREEE (reference sequence). This CDR3 contains 14 residues. V was clipped by 0 bases and J by 2 bases, with 9 bases between them. CDR3 nucleotides: TGTGCCAGCAGCTTGGGGACAAAAACCTACGAGCAGTACTTC. Its protein product is CASSLGTKTYEQYF.

The chain has TRBV19 and TRBJ1-4; 10 bases line up with TRBD1. There are 20 residues in the CDR3. Trimming at V came to 7 bases and at J to 6 bases, leaving 23 bases not matched to a gene. Germline V gene sequence: CDR1 LNHDA, CDR2 SQIVND (reference sequence). Here the CDR3 DNA reads TGTGCCAGTAATACAATAAGACTGGGACAGGGGAGATCGGCGGATGAAAAACTGTTTTTT. It yields the protein CASNTIRLGQGRSADEKLFF.

The chain combines TRBV4-2 with TRBJ1-2, with D hard to call. V was shortened by 1 base and J by 4 bases, with 13 bases between the two germline ends. This CDR3 contains 15 residues. Germline V gene data show CDR1 as LGHNA and CDR2 as YNFKEQ. The CDR3 DNA follows: TGTGCCAGCAGCCAAGTAGTTGGGCAGTCCTATGGCTACACCTTC. Protein: CASSQVVGQSYGYTF.

This clone was counted between two and nine times. The V call is TRBV19, the J call TRBJ1-1, with D hard to call. This CDR3 region has 14 residues. CDR1 is LNHDA, CDR2 SQIVND, per germline (reference sequence). V lost 1 base and J 3 bases, leaving 9 bases between the germline ends. As DNA, the CDR3 is TGTGCCAGTAGTATAGGGGCCAGCTACACTGAAGCTTTCTTT. Protein product: CASSIGASYTEAFF. The entire variable domain, with the rest obtained from reference TRBV19 and TRBJ1-1, is as follows: DGGITQSPKYLFRKEGQNVTLSCEQNLNHDAMYWYRQDPGQGLRLIYYSQIVNDFQKGDIAEGYSVSREKKESFPLTVTSAQKNPTAFYLCASSIGASYTEAFFGQGTRLTVV.

The CDR3: CASSAHRGRNTGELFF. The CDR3 coding sequence is TGTGCCAGCAGCGCCCACAGGGGGAGAAACACCGGGGAGCTGTTTTTT. J is TRBJ2-2 and V is TRBV21-1; the tabulated D call, TRBD1, remains unverified against the DNA. TRBV21-1 is a recognized pseudogene. The CDR3 length is 16 residues.

The V and J genes are TRBV18 and TRBJ2-5; 7 positions match TRBD2. Trimming cost V 5 bases and J 2 bases; bases outside gene matches: 2. The germline V gene has CDR1 KGHSH and CDR2 LQKENI. This CDR3 is 13 amino acids long. The CDR3 coding sequence is TGTGCCAGCTCAGCTAGCGGTCAAGAGACCCAGTACTTC. Amino acids: CASSASGQETQYF. Complete variable domain (other parts from reference TRBV18 and TRBJ2-5): NAGVMQNPRHLVRRRGQEARLRCSPMKGHSHVYWYRQLPEEGLKFMVYLQKENIIDESGMPKERFSAEFPKEGPSILRIQQVVRGDSAAYFCASSASGQETQYFGPGTRLLVL.

This sequence joins TRBV19 and TRBJ2-1; tentatively, D is TRBD1 (6 bases). Trimming stripped 7 bases from V and 4 bases from J, with 11 bases between. CDR1 is LNHDA and CDR2 is SQIVND in the germline V gene (reference sequence). This CDR3 has 13 residues. The CDR3 nucleotides are TGTGCCAGTACCCAGGGGAGATACAATGAGCAGTTCTTC. It is translated as CASTQGRYNEQFF.

The gene calls are TRBV7-3 and TRBJ2-1; 10 bases line up with TRBD2. This CDR3 spans 15 amino acids. Germline CDR1 and CDR2: SGHTA and FQGTGA. The ends lost 5 bases at V and 3 bases at J; junction bases unmatched: 4. CDR3 nucleotide sequence: TGTGCCAGCAGCCCCGGACTAGCGGTCTACAATGAGCAGTTCTTC. It is translated as CASSPGLAVYNEQFF.

The chain employs TRBV21-1 and TRBJ2-1; no DNA check was done on the table's D call, TRBD2. TRBV21-1 is annotated as a pseudogene. The CDR3 contains 16 residues. The CDR3, as DNA: TGTGCCAGCAGCAACCTACTACTAGCGGGAGTGGTGGAGCAGTTCTTC. This sequence encodes CASSNLLLAGVVEQFF.

The rearrangement links TRBV11-3 to TRBJ2-1; possible D gene TRBD2, 5 bases. The V gene lost 1 base and the J gene lost 6 bases, with 10 bases spanning the gap. CDR3 size: 14 residues. Germline V gene lookup returns CDR1 SGHNT and CDR2 YENEEA. The CDR3 sequence is CASSLGRASNEQFF. CDR3 nucleotide sequence: TGTGCCAGCAGCTTAGGGCGGGCGTCCAATGAGCAGTTCTTC.

V is TRBV7-6 and J is TRBJ2-2; weak D call: TRBD2 (5 bases). With 1 base removed from V and 4 bases from J, the gap between germline ends came to 10 bases. Germline CDR1 and CDR2: SGHVS and FNYEAQ. This CDR3 spans 15 amino acids. The CDR3, as DNA: TGTGCCAGCAGCTTAGTCTCGAGCGGCACCGGGGAGCTGTTTTTT. Protein product: CASSLVSSGTGELFF. Based on the CDR3 plus reference TRBV7-6 and TRBJ2-2, the full variable domain is GAGVSQSPRYKVTKRGQDVALRCDPISGHVSLYWYRQALGQGPEFLTYFNYEAQQDKSGLPNDRFSAERPEGSISTLTIQRTEQRDSAMYRCASSLVSSGTGELFFGEGSRLTVL.

The chain joins TRBV4-1 to TRBJ2-5; TRBD2 matches at 8 bases. The last part of the DNA fits TRBJ2-7 better; the J call may be wrong. The CDR3 is 16 residues long. The V gene's germline CDR1 is MGHRA and CDR2 YSYEKL. The CDR3 region is CASSQATSGSSYEQYF. The CDR3 region has the DNA TGCGCCAGCAGCCAAGCAACTAGCGGTAGCTCCTACGAGCAGTACTTC.

This rearrangement joins TRBV5-4 to TRBJ2-7; 12 bases fit TRBD1. After removal of 4 bases from V and 6 bases from J, the junction contained 8 bases not matched to a gene. CDR3 length: 15 residues. The germline V gene has CDR1 SGHNT and CDR2 YYREEE (reference sequence). Here the CDR3 reads CASSPAGQGAGEQYF. CDR3 bases: TGTGCCAGCAGCCCCGCGGGACAGGGGGCTGGCGAGCAGTACTTC.

CDR3 in amino acids: CASSINRVTNYGYTF. The CDR3 DNA reads as TGCGCCAGCAGCATCAACAGGGTTACTAACTATGGCTACACCTTC. The rearrangement links TRBV5-1 to TRBJ1-2; the D gene is possibly TRBD1 (6 bases). This CDR3 comprises 15 residues. V was cut by 4 bases and J by 0 bases, with 13 bases left in between. Germline V gene data show CDR1 as SGHRS and CDR2 as YFSETQ.

This chain uses TRBV5-6 with TRBJ1-5, with 8 bases matching TRBD1. The germline gives CDR1 SGHDT, CDR2 YYEEEE. The V and J ends lost 0 bases and 7 bases, in that order; junction bases with no gene match: 15. This CDR3 spans 18 amino acids. The CDR3 loop is CASSLGNSRQGPYQPQHF. The CDR3 DNA reads TGTGCCAGCAGCTTGGGGAACTCTCGACAGGGGCCGTACCAGCCCCAGCATTTT.

This chain joins TRBV5-1 and TRBJ2-2; 14 positions match TRBD2. Germline V CDR1 and CDR2: SGHRS, YFSETQ. The CDR3 extends over 16 amino acids. Trimming cost V 4 bases and J 5 bases; bases outside gene matches: 4. DNA for the CDR3: TGCGCCAGCAGCCTAGGGACTAGCGGGAGTACCGGGGAGCTGTTTTTT. Protein product: CASSLGTSGSTGELFF.

The chain combines TRBV5-1 with TRBJ1-1, with D maybe TRBD1 (5 bases). The CDR3 runs 15 residues. CDR1 and CDR2 (germline): SGHRS, YFSETQ. V lost 6 bases, J lost 2 bases, and 17 bases lay in between. This CDR3 reads CASTPGEGRNTEAFF. CDR3 bases: TGCGCCAGCACCCCGGGGGAGGGGCGAAACACTGAAGCTTTCTTT.

The CDR3 region is CASSRVGASGISFGETQYF. CDR3 nucleotides: TGCGCCAGCAGCCGGGTTGGGGCTAGCGGGATATCGTTTGGAGAGACCCAGTACTTC. The chain uses TRBV5-1 and TRBJ2-5, with 9 bases fitting TRBD2. Losses at the gene ends were 4 bases for V and 4 bases for J; bases not matched to a gene: 20. CDR3 length: 19 residues. Per the germline V gene, CDR1 is SGHRS and CDR2 is YFSETQ.

In its sample, this clone was seen once. The chain joins TRBV19 to TRBJ2-1; 7 bases align to TRBD1. Trimming removed 8 bases from V and 3 bases from J; junction bases left unmatched: 7. The length of the CDR3 is 14 residues. Per germline, CDR1 LNHDA and CDR2 SQIVND (reference sequence). CDR3 sequence reads: CASSTTGDYNEQFF. The CDR3 nucleotides are TGTGCCAGTTCTACTACAGGGGACTACAATGAGCAGTTCTTC. Looking up the rest from reference TRBV19 and TRBJ2-1 gives the full variable domain: DGGITQSPKYLFRKEGQNVTLSCEQNLNHDAMYWYRQDPGQGLRLIYYSQIVNDFQKGDIAEGYSVSREKKESFPLTVTSAQKNPTAFYLCASSTTGDYNEQFFGPGTRLTVL.

This clone has just a few counts. The rearrangement joins TRBV7-2 to TRBJ1-1; D possibly corresponds to TRBD1 (6 bases). With 5 bases removed from V and 3 bases from J, the gap between germline ends came to 13 bases. CDR1 and CDR2 (germline): SGHTA, FQGNSA. There are 14 residues in the CDR3. The CDR3 bases are TGTGCCAGCAGCCGAGGGGGTCAGCACACTGAAGCTTTCTTT. Translated: CASSRGGQHTEAFF.

This clone showed up just once. V is TRBV2 and J is TRBJ1-4; 7 nucleotides line up with TRBD1. The length of the CDR3 is 14 residues. Germline V gene data show CDR1 as SNHLY and CDR2 as FYNNEI. V lost 7 bases and J lost 0; bases outside the gene matches: 2. This chain's CDR3 is CASIRGATNEKLFF. Written as DNA, the CDR3 is TGTGCCAGCATCAGGGGGGCAACTAATGAAAAACTGTTTTTT.

The rearrangement links TRBV2 to TRBJ2-1; 9 nucleotides align to TRBD2. CDR3 length: 14 residues. After removal of 8 bases from V and 0 bases from J, the junction contained 2 bases not matched to a gene. Looked up from germline, CDR1 is SNHLY and CDR2 is FYNNEI. The CDR3 loop is CASRREGSYNEQFF. The CDR3 DNA sequence: TGTGCCAGCCGGCGGGAGGGCTCCTACAATGAGCAGTTCTTC.